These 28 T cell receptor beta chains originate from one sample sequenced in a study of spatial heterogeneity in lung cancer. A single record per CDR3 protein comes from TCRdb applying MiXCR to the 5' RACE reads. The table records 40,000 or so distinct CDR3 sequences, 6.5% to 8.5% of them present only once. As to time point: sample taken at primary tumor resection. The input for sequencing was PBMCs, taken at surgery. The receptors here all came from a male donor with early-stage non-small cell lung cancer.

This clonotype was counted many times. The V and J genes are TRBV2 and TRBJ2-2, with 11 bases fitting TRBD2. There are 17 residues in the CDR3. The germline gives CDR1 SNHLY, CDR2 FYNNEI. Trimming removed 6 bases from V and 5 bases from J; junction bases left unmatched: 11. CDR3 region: CASRSGTSGSRTGELFF. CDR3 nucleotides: TGTGCCAGCAGGAGCGGAACTAGCGGGAGCAGGACCGGGGAGCTGTTTTTT.

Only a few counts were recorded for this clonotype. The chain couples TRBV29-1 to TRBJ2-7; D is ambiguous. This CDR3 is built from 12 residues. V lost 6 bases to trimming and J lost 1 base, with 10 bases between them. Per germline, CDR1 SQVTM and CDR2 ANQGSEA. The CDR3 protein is CSVSWGSYEQYF. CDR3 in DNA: TGCAGCGTGAGCTGGGGATCCTACGAGCAGTACTTC.

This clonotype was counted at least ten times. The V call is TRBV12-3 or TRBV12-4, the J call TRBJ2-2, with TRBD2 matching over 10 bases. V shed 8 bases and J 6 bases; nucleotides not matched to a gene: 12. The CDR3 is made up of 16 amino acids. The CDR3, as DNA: TGTGCCAGCTTTTCCCTAGCGGGGGTTATCGCCGGGGAGCTGTTTTTT. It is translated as CASFSLAGVIAGELFF.

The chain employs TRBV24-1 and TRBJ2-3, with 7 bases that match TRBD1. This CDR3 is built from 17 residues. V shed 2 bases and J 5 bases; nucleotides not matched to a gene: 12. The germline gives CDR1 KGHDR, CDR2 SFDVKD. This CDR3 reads CATSDSRQGFHGDTQYF. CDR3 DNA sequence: TGTGCCACCAGTGATTCGAGACAGGGCTTCCATGGAGATACGCAGTATTTT.

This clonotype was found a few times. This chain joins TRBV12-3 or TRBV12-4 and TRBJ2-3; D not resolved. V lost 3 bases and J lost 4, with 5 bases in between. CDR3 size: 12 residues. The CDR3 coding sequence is TGTGCCAGCAGTTTCCGGGCAGATACGCAGTATTTT. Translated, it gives CASSFRADTQYF.

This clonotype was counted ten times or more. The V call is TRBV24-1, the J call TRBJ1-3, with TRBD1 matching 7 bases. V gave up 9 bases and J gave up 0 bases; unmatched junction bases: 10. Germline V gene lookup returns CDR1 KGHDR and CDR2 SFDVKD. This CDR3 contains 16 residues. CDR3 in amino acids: CATVPRQGISGNTIYF. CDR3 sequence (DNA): TGTGCCACCGTACCGAGACAGGGAATCTCTGGAAACACCATATATTTT.

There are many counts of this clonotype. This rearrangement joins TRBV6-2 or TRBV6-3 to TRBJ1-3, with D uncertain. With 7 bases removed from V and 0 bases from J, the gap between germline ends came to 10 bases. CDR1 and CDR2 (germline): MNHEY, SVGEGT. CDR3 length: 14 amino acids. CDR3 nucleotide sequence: TGTGCCAGCACCGAGACCTTCTCTGGAAACACCATATATTTT. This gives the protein CASTETFSGNTIYF.

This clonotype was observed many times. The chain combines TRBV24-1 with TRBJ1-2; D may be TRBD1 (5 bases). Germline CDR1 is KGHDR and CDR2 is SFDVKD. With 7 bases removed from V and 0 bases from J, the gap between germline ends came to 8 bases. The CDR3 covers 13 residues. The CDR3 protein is CATRDTTNYGYTF. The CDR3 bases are TGTGCCACCAGGGACACTACTAACTATGGCTACACCTTC.

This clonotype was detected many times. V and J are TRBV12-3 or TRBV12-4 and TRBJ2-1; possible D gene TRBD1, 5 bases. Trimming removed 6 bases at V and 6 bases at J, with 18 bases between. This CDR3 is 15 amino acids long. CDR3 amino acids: CASRLQSNQGNEQFF. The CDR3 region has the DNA TGTGCCAGCAGGCTACAGTCAAATCAGGGCAATGAGCAGTTCTTC.

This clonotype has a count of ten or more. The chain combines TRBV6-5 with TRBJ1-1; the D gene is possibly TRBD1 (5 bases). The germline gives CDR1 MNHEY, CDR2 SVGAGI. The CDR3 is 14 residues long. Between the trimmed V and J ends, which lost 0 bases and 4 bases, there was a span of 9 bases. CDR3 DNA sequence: TGTGCCAGCAGTTACTCCGGAGGGACCACTGAAGCTTTCTTT. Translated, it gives CASSYSGGTTEAFF.

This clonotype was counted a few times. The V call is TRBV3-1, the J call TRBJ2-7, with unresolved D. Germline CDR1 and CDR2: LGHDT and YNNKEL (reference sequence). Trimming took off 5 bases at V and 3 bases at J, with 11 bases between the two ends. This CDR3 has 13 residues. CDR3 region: CASSDDPVYEQYF. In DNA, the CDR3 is TGTGCCAGCAGCGATGACCCCGTCTACGAGCAGTACTTC.

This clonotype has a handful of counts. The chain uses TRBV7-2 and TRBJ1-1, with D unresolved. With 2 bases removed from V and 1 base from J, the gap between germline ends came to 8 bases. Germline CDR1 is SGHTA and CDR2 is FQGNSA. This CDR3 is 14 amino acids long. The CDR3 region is CASSLMAGNTEAFF. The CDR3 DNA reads TGTGCCAGCAGCTTAATGGCAGGGAACACTGAAGCTTTCTTT.

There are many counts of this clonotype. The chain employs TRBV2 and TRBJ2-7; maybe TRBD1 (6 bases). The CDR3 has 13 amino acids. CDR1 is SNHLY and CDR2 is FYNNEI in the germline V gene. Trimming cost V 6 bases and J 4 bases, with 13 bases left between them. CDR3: CASRDSRGYEQYF. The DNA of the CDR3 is TGTGCCAGCAGGGACAGTAGAGGGTACGAGCAGTACTTC.

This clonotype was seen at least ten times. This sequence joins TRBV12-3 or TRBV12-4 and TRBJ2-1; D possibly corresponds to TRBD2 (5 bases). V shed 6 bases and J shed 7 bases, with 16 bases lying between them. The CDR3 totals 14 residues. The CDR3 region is CASRYSGSSNEQFF. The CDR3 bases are TGTGCCAGCAGGTACTCGGGATCTTCAAATGAGCAGTTCTTC.

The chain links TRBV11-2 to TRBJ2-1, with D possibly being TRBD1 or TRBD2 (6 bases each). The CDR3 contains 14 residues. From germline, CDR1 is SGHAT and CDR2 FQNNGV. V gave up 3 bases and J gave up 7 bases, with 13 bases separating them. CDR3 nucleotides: TGTGCCAGCAGCTTTGGGGGCGGACTAAATGAGCAGTTCTTC. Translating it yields CASSFGGGLNEQFF.

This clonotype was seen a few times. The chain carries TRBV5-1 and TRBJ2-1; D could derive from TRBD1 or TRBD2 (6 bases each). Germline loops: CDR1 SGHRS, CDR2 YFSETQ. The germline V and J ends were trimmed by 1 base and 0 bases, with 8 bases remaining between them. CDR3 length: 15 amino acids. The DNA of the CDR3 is TGCGCCAGCAGCTTGAGGGGGGCCTCCTACAATGAGCAGTTCTTC. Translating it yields CASSLRGASYNEQFF.

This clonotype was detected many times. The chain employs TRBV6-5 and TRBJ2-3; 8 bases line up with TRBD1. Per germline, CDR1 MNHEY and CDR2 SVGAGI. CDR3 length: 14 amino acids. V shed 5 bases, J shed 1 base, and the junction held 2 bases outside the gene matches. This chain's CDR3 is CASSTGQGTDTQYF. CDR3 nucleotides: TGTGCCAGCAGTACGGGACAGGGCACAGATACGCAGTATTTT.

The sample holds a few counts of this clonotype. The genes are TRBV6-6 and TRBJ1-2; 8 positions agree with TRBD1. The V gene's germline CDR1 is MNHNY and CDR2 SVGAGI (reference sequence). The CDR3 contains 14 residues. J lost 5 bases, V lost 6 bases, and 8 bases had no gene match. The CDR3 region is CASRNGQGGYGYTF. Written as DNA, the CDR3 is TGTGCCAGCAGAAATGGACAGGGCGGGTATGGCTACACCTTC.

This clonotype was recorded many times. The CDR3 DNA reads TGTGCCAGCAGCTCTTTGGGCAGGGTTGGCACTGAAGCTTTCTTT. It specifies CASSSLGRVGTEAFF. This chain joins TRBV7-9 and TRBJ1-1; a possible D gene is TRBD1 (5 bases). The CDR3 is 15 residues long. The germline gives CDR1 SEHNR, CDR2 FQNEAQ (reference sequence). V gave up 4 bases and J gave up 4 bases, with 16 bases separating them.

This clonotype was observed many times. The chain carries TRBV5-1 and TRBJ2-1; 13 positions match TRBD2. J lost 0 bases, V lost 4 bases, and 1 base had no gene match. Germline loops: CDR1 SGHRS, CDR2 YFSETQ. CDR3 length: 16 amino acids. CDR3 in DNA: TGCGCCAGCAGCCGGACTAGCGGGAGCTCCTACAATGAGCAGTTCTTC. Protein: CASSRTSGSSYNEQFF.

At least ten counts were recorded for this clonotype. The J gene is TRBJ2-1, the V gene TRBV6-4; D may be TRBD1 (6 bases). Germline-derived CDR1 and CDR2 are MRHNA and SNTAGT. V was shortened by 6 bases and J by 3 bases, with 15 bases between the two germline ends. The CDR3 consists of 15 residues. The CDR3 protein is CASSREQGSYNEQFF. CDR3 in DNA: TGTGCCAGCAGCCGAGAACAGGGCAGCTACAATGAGCAGTTCTTC.

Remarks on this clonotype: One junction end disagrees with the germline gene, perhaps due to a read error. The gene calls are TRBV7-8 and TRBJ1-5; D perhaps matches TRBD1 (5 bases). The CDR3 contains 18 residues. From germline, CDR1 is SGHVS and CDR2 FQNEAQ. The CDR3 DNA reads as TGTGCCAACAGCCACCGGGGGGAGAGGGGAACTAGCAATCAGCCCCAGCATTTT. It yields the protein CANSHRGERGTSNQPQHF.

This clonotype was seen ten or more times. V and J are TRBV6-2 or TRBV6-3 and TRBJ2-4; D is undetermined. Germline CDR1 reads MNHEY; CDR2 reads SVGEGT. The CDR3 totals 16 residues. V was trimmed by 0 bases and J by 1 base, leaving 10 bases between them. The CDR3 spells CASSYSVRWAKNIQYF. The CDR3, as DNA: TGTGCCAGCAGTTACTCGGTACGGTGGGCCAAAAACATTCAGTACTTC.

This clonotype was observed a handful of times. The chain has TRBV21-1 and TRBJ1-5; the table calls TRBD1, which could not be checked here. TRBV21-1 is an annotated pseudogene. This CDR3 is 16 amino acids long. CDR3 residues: CASSLQRQGANQPQHF. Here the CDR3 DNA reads TGTGCCAGCAGCTTACAAAGACAGGGGGCGAATCAGCCCCAGCATTTT.

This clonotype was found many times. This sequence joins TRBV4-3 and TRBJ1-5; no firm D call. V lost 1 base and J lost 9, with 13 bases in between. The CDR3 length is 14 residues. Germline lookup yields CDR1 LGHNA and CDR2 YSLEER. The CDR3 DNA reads TGCGCCAGCAGCCAAGTTGAGGGCGCTGGGCCCCAGCATTTT. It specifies CASSQVEGAGPQHF.

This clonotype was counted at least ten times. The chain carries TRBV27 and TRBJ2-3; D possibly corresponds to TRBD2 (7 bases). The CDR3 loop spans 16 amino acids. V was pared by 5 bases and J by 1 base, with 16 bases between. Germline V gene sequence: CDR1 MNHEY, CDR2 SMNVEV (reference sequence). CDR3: CASSVVRGPGTDTQYF. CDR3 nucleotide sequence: TGTGCCAGCAGTGTCGTGCGGGGGCCGGGCACAGATACGCAGTATTTT.

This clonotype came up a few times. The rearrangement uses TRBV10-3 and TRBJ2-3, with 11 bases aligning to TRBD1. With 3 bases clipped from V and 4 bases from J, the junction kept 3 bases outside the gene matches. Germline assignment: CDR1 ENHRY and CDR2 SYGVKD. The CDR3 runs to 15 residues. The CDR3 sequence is CAISDGQGAADTQYF. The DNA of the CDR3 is TGTGCCATCAGTGATGGACAGGGGGCGGCAGATACGCAGTATTTT.

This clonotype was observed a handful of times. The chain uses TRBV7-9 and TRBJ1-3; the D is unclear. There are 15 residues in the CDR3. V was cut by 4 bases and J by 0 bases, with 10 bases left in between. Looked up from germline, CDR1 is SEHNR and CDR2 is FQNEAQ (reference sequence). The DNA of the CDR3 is TGTGCCAGCAGCTCCACGCTTAACTCTGGAAACACCATATATTTT. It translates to CASSSTLNSGNTIYF.